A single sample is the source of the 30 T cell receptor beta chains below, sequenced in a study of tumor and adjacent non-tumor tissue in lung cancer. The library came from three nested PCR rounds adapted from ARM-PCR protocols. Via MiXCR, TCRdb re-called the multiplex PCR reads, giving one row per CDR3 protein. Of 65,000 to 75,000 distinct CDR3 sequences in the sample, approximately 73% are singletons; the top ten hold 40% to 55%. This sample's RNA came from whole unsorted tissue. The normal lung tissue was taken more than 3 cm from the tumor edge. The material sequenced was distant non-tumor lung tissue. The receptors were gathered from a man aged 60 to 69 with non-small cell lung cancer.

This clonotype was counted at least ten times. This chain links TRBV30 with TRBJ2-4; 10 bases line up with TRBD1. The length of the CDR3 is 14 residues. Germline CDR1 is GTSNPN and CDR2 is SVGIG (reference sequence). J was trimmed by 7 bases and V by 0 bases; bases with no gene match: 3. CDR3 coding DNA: TGTGCCTGGAGTGTACCGGGACAGGGGAACATTCAGTACTTC. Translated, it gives CAWSVPGQGNIQYF.

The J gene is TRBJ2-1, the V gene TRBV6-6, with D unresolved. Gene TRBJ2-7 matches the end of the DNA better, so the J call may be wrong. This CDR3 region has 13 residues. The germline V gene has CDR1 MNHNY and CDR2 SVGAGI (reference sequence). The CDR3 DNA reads TGTGCCAGCAGGCCCATCACAAGGAATGAGCAGTACTTC. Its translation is CASRPITRNEQYF.

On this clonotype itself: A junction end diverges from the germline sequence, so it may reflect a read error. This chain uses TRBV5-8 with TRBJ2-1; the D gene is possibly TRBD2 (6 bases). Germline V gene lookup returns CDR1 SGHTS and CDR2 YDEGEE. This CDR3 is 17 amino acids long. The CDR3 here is CASSLDRKLGRYNEQLF. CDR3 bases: TGTGCCAGCAGCTTGGACCGAAAATTAGGGAGGTACAATGAGCAGTTATTC.

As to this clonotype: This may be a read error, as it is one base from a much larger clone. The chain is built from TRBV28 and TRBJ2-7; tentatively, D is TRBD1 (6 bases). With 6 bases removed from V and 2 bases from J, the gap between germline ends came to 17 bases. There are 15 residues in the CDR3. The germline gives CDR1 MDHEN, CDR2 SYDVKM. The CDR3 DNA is TGTGCCAGCAGACGACCCTGGACAGCAACCTACGAGCAGTACTTC. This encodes CASRRPWTATYEQYF.

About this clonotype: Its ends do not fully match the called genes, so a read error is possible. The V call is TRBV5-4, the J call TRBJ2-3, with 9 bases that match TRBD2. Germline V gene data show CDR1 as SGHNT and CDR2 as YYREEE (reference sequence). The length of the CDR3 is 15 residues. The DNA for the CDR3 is TGTGCCAGCAGATTGGGGGGGACTAGCCTCGAAACGCAGTATTTT. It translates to CASRLGGTSLETQYF.

The CDR3 loop reads CASSLDAGQGMNEQFF. The CDR3 coding sequence is TGTGCCAGCAGCTTAGATGCGGGACAGGGTATGAATGAGCAGTTCTTC. V is TRBV11-2 and J is TRBJ2-1; 9 bases fit TRBD1. V was clipped by 0 bases and J by 7 bases; unmatched bases: 7. From germline, CDR1 is SGHAT and CDR2 FQNNGV. This CDR3 has 16 residues.

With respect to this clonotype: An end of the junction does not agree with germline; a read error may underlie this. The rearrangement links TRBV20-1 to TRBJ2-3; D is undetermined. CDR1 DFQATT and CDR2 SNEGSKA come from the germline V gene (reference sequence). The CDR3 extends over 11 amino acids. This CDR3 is CNARDHDTQYF. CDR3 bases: TGCAATGCTAGAGATCACGATACACAGTATTTT.

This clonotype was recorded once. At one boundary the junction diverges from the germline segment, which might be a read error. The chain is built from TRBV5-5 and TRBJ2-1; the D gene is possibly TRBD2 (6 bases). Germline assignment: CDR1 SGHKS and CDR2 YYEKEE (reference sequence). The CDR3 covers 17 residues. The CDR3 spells CASSLLLTLRGYDEQFF. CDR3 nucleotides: TGTGCCAGCAGCTTGTTACTGACCCTGCGGGGCTACGATGAGCAGTTCTTC.

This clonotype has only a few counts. The CDR3, as DNA: TGTGCCAGCAGCGGAACAGGGAGCTCCTATAATTCACCCCTCCACTTT. Its translation: CASSGTGSSYNSPLHF. The chain joins TRBV28 to TRBJ1-6; tentative D call: TRBD1 (6 bases). V was cut by 6 bases and J by 0 bases, with 12 bases left in between. Germline CDR1 is MDHEN and CDR2 is SYDVKM. This CDR3 spans 16 amino acids.

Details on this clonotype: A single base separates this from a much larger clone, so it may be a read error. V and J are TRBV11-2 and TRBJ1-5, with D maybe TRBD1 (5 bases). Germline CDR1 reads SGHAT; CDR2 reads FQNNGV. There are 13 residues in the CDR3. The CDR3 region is CANSGGLNQPQHF. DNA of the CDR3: TGTGCCAACAGCGGGGGACTCAATCAGCCCCAGCATTTT.

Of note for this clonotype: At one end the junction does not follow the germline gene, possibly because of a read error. DNA of the CDR3: TGTGCCAGCTGCTATACTGGTGGCATCGGGGAGCCGTTTTTT. Its protein is CASCYTGGIGEPFF. The rearrangement links TRBV11-1 to TRBJ2-2; possible D gene TRBD2, 5 bases. In germline, CDR1 is SGHAT, CDR2 FQDESV (reference sequence). This CDR3 is built from 14 residues.

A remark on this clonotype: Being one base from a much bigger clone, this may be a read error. The CDR3 DNA reads as TGTGCCAGCAGTGATTTGCCTAGCGGGTGCAGTGAGCAGTTCTTC. Protein product: CASSDLPSGCSEQFF. This rearrangement joins TRBV25-1 to TRBJ2-1; 8 bases map to TRBD2. Unmatched junction bases numbered 10, after V lost 3 bases and J lost 9 bases. Germline values: CDR1 MGHDK, CDR2 SYGVNS. The CDR3 is made up of 15 amino acids.

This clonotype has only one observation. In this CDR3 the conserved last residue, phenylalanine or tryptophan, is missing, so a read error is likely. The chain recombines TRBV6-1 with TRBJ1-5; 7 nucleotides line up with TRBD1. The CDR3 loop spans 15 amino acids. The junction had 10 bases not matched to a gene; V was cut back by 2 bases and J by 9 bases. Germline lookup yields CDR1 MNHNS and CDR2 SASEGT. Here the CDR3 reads CASSELRQGSRPQHV. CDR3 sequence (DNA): TGTGCCAGCAGTGAATTAAGACAGGGTTCTCGGCCCCAGCATGTT.

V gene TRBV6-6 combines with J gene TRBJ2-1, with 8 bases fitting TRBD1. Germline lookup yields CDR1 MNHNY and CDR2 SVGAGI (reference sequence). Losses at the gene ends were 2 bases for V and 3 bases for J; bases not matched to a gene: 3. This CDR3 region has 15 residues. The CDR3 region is CASSYRTGGYNEQFF. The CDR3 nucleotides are TGTGCCAGCAGTTACCGAACAGGGGGCTACAATGAGCAGTTCTTC.

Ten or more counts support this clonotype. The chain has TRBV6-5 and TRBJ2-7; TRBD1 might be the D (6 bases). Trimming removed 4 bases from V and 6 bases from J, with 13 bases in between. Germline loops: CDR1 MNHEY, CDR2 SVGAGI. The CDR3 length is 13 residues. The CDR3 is CASSLTGLGEQYF. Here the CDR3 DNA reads TGTGCCAGCAGTTTAACAGGGTTGGGCGAGCAGTACTTC.

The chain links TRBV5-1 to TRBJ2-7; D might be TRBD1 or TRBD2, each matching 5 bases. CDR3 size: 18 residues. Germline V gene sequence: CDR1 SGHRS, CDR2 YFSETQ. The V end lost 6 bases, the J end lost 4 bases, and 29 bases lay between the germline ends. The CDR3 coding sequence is TGCGCCAGCACCATGAGGGCCGGTTGGGACCTGGTTCCTTACGAGCAGTACTTC. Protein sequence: CASTMRAGWDLVPYEQYF.

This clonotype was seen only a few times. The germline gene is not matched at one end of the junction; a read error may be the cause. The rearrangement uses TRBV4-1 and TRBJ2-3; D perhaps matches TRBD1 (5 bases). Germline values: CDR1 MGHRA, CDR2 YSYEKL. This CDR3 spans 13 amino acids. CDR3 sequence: CASSQERGRLQYF. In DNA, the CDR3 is TGCGCTAGCAGCCAAGAAAGGGGCAGGCTGCAGTATTTT.

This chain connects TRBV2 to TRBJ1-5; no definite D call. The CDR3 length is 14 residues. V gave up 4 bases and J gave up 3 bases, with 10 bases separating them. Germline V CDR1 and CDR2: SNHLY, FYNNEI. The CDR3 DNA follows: TGTGCCAGCAGTGGTAGCAGTTTCAATCAGCCCCAGCATTTT. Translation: CASSGSSFNQPQHF.

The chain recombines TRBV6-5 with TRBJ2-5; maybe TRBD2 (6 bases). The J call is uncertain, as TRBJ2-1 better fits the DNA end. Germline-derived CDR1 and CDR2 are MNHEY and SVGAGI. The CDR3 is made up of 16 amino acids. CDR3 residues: CASSSGLSVDGEIQFF. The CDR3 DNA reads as TGTGCCAGCAGTTCGGGACTCTCGGTGGACGGAGAGATCCAGTTCTTC.

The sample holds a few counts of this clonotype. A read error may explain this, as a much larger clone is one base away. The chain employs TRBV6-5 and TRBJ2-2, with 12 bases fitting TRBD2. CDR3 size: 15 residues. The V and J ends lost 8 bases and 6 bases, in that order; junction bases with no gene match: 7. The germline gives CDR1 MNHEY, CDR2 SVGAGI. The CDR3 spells CASGDRLAGAGELFF. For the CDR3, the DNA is TGTGCCAGCGGAGACAGACTAGCGGGAGCCGGGGAGCTGTTTTTT.

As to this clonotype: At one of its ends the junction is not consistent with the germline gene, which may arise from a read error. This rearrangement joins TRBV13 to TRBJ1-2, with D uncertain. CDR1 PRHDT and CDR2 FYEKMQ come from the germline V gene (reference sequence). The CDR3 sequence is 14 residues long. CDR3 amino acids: CASSLGWWNFGYTF. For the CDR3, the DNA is TGTGCCAGCAGCTTAGGCTGGTGGAACTTTGGCTACACCTTC.

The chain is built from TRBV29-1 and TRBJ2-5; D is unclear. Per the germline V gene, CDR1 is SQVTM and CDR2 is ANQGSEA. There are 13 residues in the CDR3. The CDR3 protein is CGVVDGCQETQYF. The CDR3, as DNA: TGCGGTGTAGTGGACGGATGCCAAGAGACCCAGTACTTC.

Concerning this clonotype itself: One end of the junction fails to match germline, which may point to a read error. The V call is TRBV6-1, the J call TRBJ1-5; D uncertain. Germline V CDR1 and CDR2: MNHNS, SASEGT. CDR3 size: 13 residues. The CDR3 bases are TGTCCCAGTAGTGAAGTCGGTTTTCAGTCCCAGCATTTT. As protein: CPSSEVGFQSQHF.

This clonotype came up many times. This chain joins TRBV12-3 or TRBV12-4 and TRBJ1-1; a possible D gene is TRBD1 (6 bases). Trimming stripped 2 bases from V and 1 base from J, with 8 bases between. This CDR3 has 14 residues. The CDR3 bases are TGTGCCAGCAGTTTATCGACAGGGAACACTGAAGCTTTCTTT. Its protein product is CASSLSTGNTEAFF.

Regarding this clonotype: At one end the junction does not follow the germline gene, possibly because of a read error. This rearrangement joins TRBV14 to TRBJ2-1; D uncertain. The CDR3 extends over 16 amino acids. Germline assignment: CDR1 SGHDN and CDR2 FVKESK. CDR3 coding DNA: TGTGCCAGCAGACAAGATGAAGGATCCCCTTACAATGAGCAGTTCTTC. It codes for CASRQDEGSPYNEQFF.

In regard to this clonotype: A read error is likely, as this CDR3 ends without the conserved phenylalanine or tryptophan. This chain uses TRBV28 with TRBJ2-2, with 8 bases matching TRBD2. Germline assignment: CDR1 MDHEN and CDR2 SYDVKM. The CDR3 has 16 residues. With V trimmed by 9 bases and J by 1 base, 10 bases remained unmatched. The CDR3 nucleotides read TGTGCCAGTGCCGATGGACTAGCTCGGAACACCGGGGAGCTGTTTTTA. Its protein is CASADGLARNTGELFL.

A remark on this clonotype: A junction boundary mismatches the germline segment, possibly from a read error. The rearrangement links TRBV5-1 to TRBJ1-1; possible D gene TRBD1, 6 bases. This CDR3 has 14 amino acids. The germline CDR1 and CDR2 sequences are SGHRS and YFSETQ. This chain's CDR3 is CASSSGHGGTETFF. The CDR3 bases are TGCGCCAGCAGCTCGGGACATGGCGGAACTGAAACTTTCTTT. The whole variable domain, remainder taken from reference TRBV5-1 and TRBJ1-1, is KAGVTQTPRYLIKTRGQQVTLSCSPISGHRSVSWYQQTPGQGLQFLFEYFSETQRNKGNFPGRFSGRQFSNSRSEMNVSTLELGDSALYLCASSSGHGGTETFFGQGTRLTVV.

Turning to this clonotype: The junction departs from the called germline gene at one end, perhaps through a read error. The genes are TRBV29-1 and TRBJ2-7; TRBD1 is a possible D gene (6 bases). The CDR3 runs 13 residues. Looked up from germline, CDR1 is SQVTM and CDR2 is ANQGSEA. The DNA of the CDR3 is TGTAGCGTTGATCAAGGGGGAACCTTCGAGCAGTACTTC. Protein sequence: CSVDQGGTFEQYF.

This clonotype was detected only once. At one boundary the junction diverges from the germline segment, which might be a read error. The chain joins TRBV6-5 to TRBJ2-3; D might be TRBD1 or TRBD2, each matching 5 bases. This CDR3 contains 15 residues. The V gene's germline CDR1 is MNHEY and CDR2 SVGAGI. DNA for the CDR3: TGCGCCACCAATGCCCGGGACCTTAGCACAGATATGCAGTATTTT. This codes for CATNARDLSTDMQYF.

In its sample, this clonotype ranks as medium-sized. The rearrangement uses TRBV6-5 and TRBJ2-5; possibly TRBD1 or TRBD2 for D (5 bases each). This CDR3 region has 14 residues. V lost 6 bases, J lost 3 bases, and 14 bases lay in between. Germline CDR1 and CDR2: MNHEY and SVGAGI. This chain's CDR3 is CASSPSRGKETQYF. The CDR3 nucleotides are TGTGCCAGCAGCCCGTCCCGGGGCAAAGAGACCCAGTACTTC.